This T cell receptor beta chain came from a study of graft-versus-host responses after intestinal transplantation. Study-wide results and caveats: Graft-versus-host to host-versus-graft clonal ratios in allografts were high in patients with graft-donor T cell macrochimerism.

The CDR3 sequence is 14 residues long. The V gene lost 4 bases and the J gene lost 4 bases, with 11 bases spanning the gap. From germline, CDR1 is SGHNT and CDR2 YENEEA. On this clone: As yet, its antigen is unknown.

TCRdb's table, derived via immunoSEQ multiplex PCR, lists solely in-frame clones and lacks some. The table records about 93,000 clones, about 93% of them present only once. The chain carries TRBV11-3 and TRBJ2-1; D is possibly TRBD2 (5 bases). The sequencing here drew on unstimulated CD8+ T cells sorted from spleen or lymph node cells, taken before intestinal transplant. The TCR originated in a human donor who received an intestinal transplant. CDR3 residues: CASSSRDRYNEQFF. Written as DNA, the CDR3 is TGTGCCAGCAGCTCTCGGGATCGGTACAATGAGCAGTTCTTC. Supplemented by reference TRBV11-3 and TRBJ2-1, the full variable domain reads EAGVVQSPRYKIIEKKQPVAFWCNPISGHNTLYWYLQNLGQGPELLIRYENEEAVDDSQLPKDRFSAERLKGVDSTLKIQPAELGDSAVYLCASSSRDRYNEQFFGPGTRLTVL.